These T cell receptor beta chains were read from a single sample in a study of CD8+CD57+ T cells in acquired aplastic anemia. In TCRdb, the reads were re-called with MiXCR into one record per CDR3 protein. The sample carries around 170,000 distinct CDR3 sequences, 35% to 50% recorded once. Material for sequencing was sorted CD4+, CD8+, or CD8+CD57+ T cells (not recorded which) from PBMCs. The receptors come from a human donor in good health. CDR3s include the opening cysteine and the closing phenylalanine or tryptophan. The order of the fields is V gene, J gene, D gene, clone size, CDR3 protein, CDR3 DNA. D genes are given only for firm matches. A row's size may be missing; if present it is once, few, many or a size class.

TRBV29-1	TRBJ2-3	NA	NA	CSVASRRRGDTQYF	TGCAGCGTTGCTTCCAGGCGACGGGGGGATACGCAGTATTTT
TRBV11-2	TRBJ2-5	NA	many	CASSTSGETQYF	TGTGCCAGCAGCACAAGCGGGGAGACCCAGTACTTC
TRBV9	TRBJ2-1	NA	NA	CASSVAVGGWEQFF	TGTGCCAGCAGCGTAGCTGTGGGCGGGTGGGAGCAGTTCTTC
TRBV2	TRBJ2-3	NA	NA	CASSEAERQRGSQYF	TGTGCCAGCAGTGAAGCGGAGCGGCAGCGAGGCTCGCAGTATTTT
TRBV7-9	TRBJ2-7	NA	many	CASSQTPRDGEQYF	TGTGCCAGCAGCCAGACTCCCCGAGACGGCGAGCAGTACTTC
TRBV4-2	TRBJ2-5	TRBD2	NA	CASSQDGTSGQETQYF	TGTGCCAGCAGCCAAGATGGGACTAGCGGCCAAGAGACCCAGTACTTC
TRBV18	TRBJ2-3	NA	NA	CASSRTVPNEYTQYF	TGTGCCAGCTCGAGGACAGTCCCGAATGAGTATACGCAGTATTTT
TRBV25-1	TRBJ2-1	TRBD1	NA	CASSESDRSSYNEQFF	TGTGCCAGCAGTGAATCGGACAGGAGCTCCTACAATGAGCAGTTCTTC
TRBV20-1	TRBJ2-3	NA	NA	CSARENLRTDTQYF	TGCAGTGCTAGAGAAAACCTAAGGACAGATACGCAGTATTTT
TRBV29-1	TRBJ2-3	NA	NA	CVTGSTDTQYF	TGCGTGACGGGAAGCACAGATACGCAGTATTTT
TRBV5-1	TRBJ1-2	TRBD1	many	CASSLYPGQRELNYGYTF	TGCGCCAGCAGCTTATACCCGGGACAGCGGGAGTTGAACTATGGCTACACCTTC
TRBV20-1	TRBJ1-4	TRBD1	many	CSATGGNEKLFF	TGCAGTGCTACAGGGGGGAATGAAAAACTGTTTTTT
TRBV19	TRBJ2-1	NA	NA	CASSIQGGSYNEQFF	TGTGCCAGTAGTATTCAGGGGGGCTCCTACAATGAGCAGTTCTTC
TRBV7-2	TRBJ1-1	NA	NA	CASSLPMNEAFF	TGTGCCAGCAGCTTACCTATGAATGAAGCTTTCTTT
TRBV4-2	TRBJ2-1	NA	NA	CASSPAQSSSYNGQFF	TGTGCCAGCAGCCCCGCCCAGTCCTCCTCCTACAATGGGCAGTTCTTC
TRBV5-5	TRBJ2-3	TRBD2	NA	CASSHRDYTDTQYF	TGTGCCAGCAGCCACCGGGACTACACAGATACGCAGTATTTT
TRBV2	TRBJ1-5	NA	few	CASREQGGNQPQHF	TGTGCCAGCAGGGAACAGGGAGGCAATCAGCCCCAGCATTTT
TRBV20-1	TRBJ1-2	TRBD1	NA	CSAPGQGKGNGYTF	TGCAGTGCCCCTGGACAGGGTAAAGGGAATGGCTACACCTTC
TRBV6-4	TRBJ1-3	TRBD1	NA	CASTPNQGDTIYF	TGTGCCAGTACCCCAAACCAGGGGGACACCATATATTTT
TRBV2	TRBJ1-1	NA	NA	CASSENDLGLGTEAFF	TGTGCCAGCAGTGAAAACGATTTGGGGTTGGGGACTGAAGCTTTCTTT
TRBV9	TRBJ2-3	TRBD2	NA	CASSGGLAGVTDTQYF	TGTGCCAGCAGCGGCGGACTAGCGGGGGTCACAGATACGCAGTATTTT
TRBV6-5	TRBJ1-5	NA	many	CASSYGGGSGNQPQHF	TGTGCCAGCAGTTACGGGGGGGGAAGCGGCAATCAGCCCCAGCATTTT
TRBV20-1	TRBJ2-7	TRBD2	many	CSASSGRTSYEQYF	TGCAGTGCTAGTAGCGGGAGGACCTCCTACGAGCAGTACTTC
TRBV15	TRBJ1-5	TRBD1	NA	CATSRPRTGYSNQPQHF	TGTGCCACCAGCAGGCCTAGGACAGGGTATAGCAATCAGCCCCAGCATTTT